This entry lists 28 T cell receptor beta chains sequenced from one sample in a study of cytomegalovirus exposure and HLA in healthy donors. The PCR had 60 Vbeta and 13 Jbeta primers. Sequencing used immunoSEQ multiplex PCR; TCRdb keeps in-frame clones, though not all of them. The data hold roughly 180,000 clones, with just under 80% observed a single time. Sequencing was done on a sample of PBMCs. The receptor set was obtained from a woman in her forties or fifties in good health and CMV-seropositive.

This clone has a single count. V usage is TRBV25-1 and J usage is TRBJ2-5; a possible D gene is TRBD2 (5 bases). Per germline, CDR1 MGHDK and CDR2 SYGVNS. CDR3 size: 16 residues. Trimming pared 0 bases from V and 5 bases from J, leaving 16 bases between. The CDR3 region has the DNA TGTGCCAGCAGTGAATATGGCACACGGGGTTTCGAGACCCAGTACTTC. Protein: CASSEYGTRGFETQYF.

In its sample, this clone was seen a few times. The chain has TRBV6-5 and TRBJ1-1, with D possibly TRBD1 on 6 matching bases. This CDR3 has 13 residues. V dropped 7 bases and J dropped 5 bases, with 14 bases sitting between them. CDR1 and CDR2 from the germline V gene are MNHEY and SVGAGI. The CDR3 nucleotides are TGTGCCAGCACCACGCAGGGGAGAACTGAAGCTTTCTTT. It translates to CASTTQGRTEAFF.

The rearrangement links TRBV7-9 to TRBJ1-1, with D unresolved. The CDR3 loop spans 11 amino acids. Germline CDR1 and CDR2: SEHNR and FQNEAQ (reference sequence). The V end lost 8 bases, the J end lost 4 bases, and 8 bases lay between the germline ends. This chain's CDR3 is CASQGSTEAFF. CDR3 coding DNA: TGTGCCAGCCAAGGGAGCACTGAAGCTTTCTTT.

This sequence joins TRBV11-1 and TRBJ2-1; 11 bases are a match to TRBD2. This CDR3 is 16 amino acids long. Germline V gene sequence: CDR1 SGHAT, CDR2 FQDESV (reference sequence). J was trimmed by 10 bases and V by 5 bases; bases with no gene match: 13. CDR3 bases: TGTGCCAGCAGCCCAAGGACTAGCGGGCTCACACGGGAGCAGTTCTTC. Translating it yields CASSPRTSGLTREQFF.

The chain is built from TRBV2 and TRBJ1-4; D remains ambiguous. Germline CDR1 reads SNHLY; CDR2 reads FYNNEI. With 4 bases removed from V and 7 bases from J, the gap between germline ends came to 13 bases. The CDR3 has 14 amino acids. This chain's CDR3 is CASSAGLTFEKLFF. In DNA form, the CDR3 reads TGTGCCAGCAGTGCCGGACTGACGTTTGAAAAACTGTTTTTT.

J is TRBJ2-3 and V is TRBV1; whether TRBD1, the table's D call, matches the DNA was not checked. TRBV1 is termed a pseudogene. This CDR3 is 15 amino acids long. The DNA for the CDR3 is TGCACCAGCAAACGGACAGGGCAAACCACAGATACGCAGTATTTT. Translation: CTSKRTGQTTDTQYF.

J is TRBJ1-2 and V is TRBV2; D gene ambiguous. Germline CDR1 SNHLY, CDR2 FYNNEI. Trimming cost V 8 bases and J 2 bases, with 12 bases left between them. This CDR3 is 13 amino acids long. The CDR3 bases are TGTGCCAGCTCACGGGTTCCAAACTATGGCTACACCTTC. It translates to CASSRVPNYGYTF. Full variable domain (outside the CDR3, taken from reference TRBV2 and TRBJ1-2): EPEVTQTPSHQVTQMGQEVILRCVPISNHLYFYWYRQILGQKVEFLVSFYNNEISEKSEIFDDQFSVERPDGSNFTLKIRSTKLEDSAMYFCASSRVPNYGYTFGSGTRLTVV.

The V and J genes are TRBV5-6 and TRBJ1-1, with a weak D call TRBD1 (6 bases). Trimming stripped 0 bases from V and 2 bases from J, with 11 bases between. Per germline, CDR1 SGHDT and CDR2 YYEEEE. CDR3 size: 15 residues. The CDR3 region has the DNA TGTGCCAGCAGCTTGGGGGGACACTTCAACACTGAAGCTTTCTTT. Protein product: CASSLGGHFNTEAFF.

CDR3 in DNA: TGTGCCAGCAGTGAAGTAGCGGGGGGGCTTACAGATACGCAGTATTTT. Protein sequence: CASSEVAGGLTDTQYF. The genes are TRBV25-1 and TRBJ2-3, with 11 bases fitting TRBD2. J gave up 3 bases and V 2 bases, and 4 bases lay outside the gene matches. CDR1 is MGHDK and CDR2 is SYGVNS in the germline V gene. The CDR3 runs to 16 residues.

The rearrangement uses TRBV7-8 and TRBJ2-3, with TRBD2 identical over 7 bases. Per germline, CDR1 SGHVS and CDR2 FQNEAQ. V dropped 5 bases and J dropped 4; count of bases not matched to a gene: 9. The CDR3 runs 15 residues. CDR3 coding DNA: TGTGCCAGCAGCAGCGGGACTTATTTATCAGATACGCAGTATTTT. Its translation is CASSSGTYLSDTQYF.

The chain links TRBV5-1 to TRBJ2-7, with 7 bases identical to TRBD1. V trimming: 4 bases; J trimming: 4 bases; junction bases outside the gene matches: 8. CDR3 size: 14 residues. CDR1 is SGHRS, CDR2 YFSETQ, per germline. CDR3 DNA: TGCGCCAGCAGCCCAGGACAGGCCGGGTACGAGCAGTACTTC. Protein: CASSPGQAGYEQYF.

V gene TRBV5-1 combines with J gene TRBJ2-1; 7 positions match TRBD2. The V gene end was trimmed by 3 bases and the J gene end by 3 bases; junction bases not matched to a gene: 9. Germline V gene lookup returns CDR1 SGHRS and CDR2 YFSETQ. CDR3 length: 16 amino acids. The CDR3 loop reads CASSSRSSGYYNEQFF. In nucleotides, the CDR3 is TGCGCCAGCAGCTCGCGAAGTAGCGGGTACTACAATGAGCAGTTCTTC.

The rearrangement joins TRBV5-5 to TRBJ2-6; D unresolved. V shed 4 bases and J shed 3 bases, with 14 bases lying between them. Germline CDR1 and CDR2: SGHKS and YYEKEE (reference sequence). The CDR3 covers 16 residues. The CDR3 coding sequence is TGTGCCAGCAGCCCTTTCAACAGAGTTGGGGCCAACGTCCTGACTTTC. This codes for CASSPFNRVGANVLTF.

The rearrangement joins TRBV6-1 to TRBJ1-1; D gene uncertain. Between the trimmed V and J ends, which lost 8 bases and 1 base, there was a span of 11 bases. The CDR3 covers 13 residues. Germline lookup yields CDR1 MNHNS and CDR2 SASEGT. The CDR3 bases are TGTGCCAGCTACGTGACTCAGAACACTGAAGCTTTCTTT. It yields the protein CASYVTQNTEAFF.

The chain employs TRBV18 and TRBJ2-1, with 7 bases that match TRBD1. Trimming removed 0 bases from V and 6 bases from J; junction bases left unmatched: 8. CDR3 length equals 16 residues. The germline V gene encodes CDR1 KGHSH and CDR2 LQKENI. DNA of the CDR3: TGTGCCAGCTCACCACCTGACAGGGTGGGCGCCAATGAGCAGTTCTTC. Its protein product is CASSPPDRVGANEQFF.

The chain employs TRBV11-3 and TRBJ2-1; weak D call: TRBD2 (6 bases). V was trimmed by 1 base and J by 6 bases, leaving 7 bases between them. Germline V lookup: CDR1 SGHNT, CDR2 YENEEA. The CDR3 spans 13 residues. The chain's CDR3 is CASSLGGVNEQFF. Written as DNA, the CDR3 is TGTGCCAGCAGCTTAGGCGGGGTCAATGAGCAGTTCTTC.

The chain uses TRBV19 and TRBJ1-2, with TRBD1 identical over 7 bases. CDR3 length equals 17 residues. J lost 4 bases, V lost 5 bases, and 16 bases had no gene match. The V gene's germline CDR1 is LNHDA and CDR2 SQIVND (reference sequence). The CDR3 coding sequence is TGTGCCAGTAGTCCTTTCCCCGGGGACAGAAAGAGCTATGGCTACACCTTC. Translated: CASSPFPGDRKSYGYTF.

V usage is TRBV27 and J usage is TRBJ2-3, with 7 bases aligning to TRBD1. The ends lost 5 bases at V and 3 bases at J; junction bases unmatched: 11. The CDR3 spans 16 residues. Germline V gene lookup returns CDR1 MNHEY and CDR2 SMNVEV (reference sequence). CDR3 sequence reads: CASSLRQGSRTDTQYF. The CDR3 DNA reads as TGTGCCAGCAGTCTCCGACAGGGCAGTCGGACAGATACGCAGTATTTT.

V is TRBV9 and J is TRBJ2-3; perhaps TRBD1 as D (5 bases). This CDR3 contains 18 residues. With 1 base removed from V and 5 bases from J, the gap between germline ends came to 23 bases. Germline CDR1 and CDR2: SGDLS and YYNGEE. This CDR3 reads CASSVTLVTGTQRDTQYF. CDR3 DNA sequence: TGTGCCAGCAGCGTAACCCTCGTAACAGGCACACAGCGAGATACGCAGTATTTT.

This clone occurred once. The rearrangement joins TRBV15 to TRBJ1-2; 9 nucleotides match TRBD1. This CDR3 is built from 12 residues. The germline gives CDR1 LNHNV, CDR2 YYDKDF (reference sequence). V lost 10 bases and J lost 6; bases outside the gene matches: 6. The CDR3 loop reads CAIGTGLDGYTF. Here the CDR3 DNA reads TGTGCCATCGGGACAGGGCTGGATGGCTACACCTTC.

This chain uses TRBV18 with TRBJ1-4, with D perhaps TRBD1 (5 bases). From germline, CDR1 is KGHSH and CDR2 LQKENI. Trimming removed 0 bases from V and 8 bases from J, with 10 bases in between. The CDR3 sequence is 14 residues long. This CDR3 is CASSPPGDGEKLFF. CDR3 DNA sequence: TGTGCCAGCTCACCACCAGGGGATGGGGAAAAACTGTTTTTT. Together with reference TRBV18 and TRBJ1-4, the CDR3 gives the full variable domain: NAGVMQNPRHLVRRRGQEARLRCSPMKGHSHVYWYRQLPEEGLKFMVYLQKENIIDESGMPKERFSAEFPKEGPSILRIQQVVRGDSAAYFCASSPPGDGEKLFFGSGTQLSVL.

The chain links TRBV2 to TRBJ1-3; D unclear. The V end lost 3 bases, the J end lost 1 base, and 10 bases lay between the germline ends. In germline, CDR1 is SNHLY, CDR2 FYNNEI. The CDR3 is made up of 15 amino acids. CDR3 sequence reads: CASSEGGISGNTIYF. CDR3 in DNA: TGTGCCAGCAGTGAGGGCGGGATTTCTGGAAACACCATATATTTT.

J is TRBJ2-7 and V is TRBV7-6, with 9 nucleotides matching TRBD2. The CDR3 has 15 amino acids. Unmatched junction bases numbered 4, after V lost 1 base and J lost 3 bases. The germline V gene encodes CDR1 SGHVS and CDR2 FNYEAQ. The CDR3 sequence: CASSLGAGGYYEQYF. The CDR3 coding sequence is TGTGCCAGCAGCTTAGGGGCGGGGGGGTACTACGAGCAGTACTTC.

The chain combines TRBV19 with TRBJ2-2; maybe TRBD1 (5 bases). From germline, CDR1 is LNHDA and CDR2 SQIVND (reference sequence). CDR3 length equals 14 residues. Trimming shortened V by 1 base and J by 4 bases, and 7 bases separated the two germline ends. The CDR3 spells CASSIGRVTGELFF. The CDR3 bases are TGTGCCAGTAGTATAGGCAGGGTCACCGGGGAGCTGTTTTTT.

The chain links TRBV30 to TRBJ1-6; 11 bases are shared with TRBD1. The germline CDR1 and CDR2 sequences are GTSNPN and SVGIG (reference sequence). The CDR3 is 16 residues long. The junction had 11 bases not matched to a gene; V was cut back by 8 bases and J by 5 bases. This CDR3 is CAAAGTGGRDNSPLHF. The CDR3 nucleotides read TGTGCCGCGGCCGGGACAGGGGGTAGGGATAATTCACCCCTCCACTTT. Using reference TRBV30 and TRBJ1-6 for the parts outside the CDR3, the full variable domain is SQTIHQWPATLVQPVGSPLSLECTVEGTSNPNLYWYRQAAGRGLQLLFYSVGIGQISSEVPQNLSASRPQDRQFILSSKKLLLSDSGFYLCAAAGTGGRDNSPLHFGNGTRLTVT.

This clone is a singleton in its sample. J is TRBJ2-3 and V is TRBV7-9, with 15 positions matching TRBD2. The V segment lost 1 base and the J segment 1 base; nucleotides outside the gene matches: 6. This CDR3 is 19 amino acids long. The germline V gene encodes CDR1 SEHNR and CDR2 FQNEAQ (reference sequence). The CDR3 is CASSLERTSGGAGTDTQYF. The DNA of the CDR3 is TGTGCCAGCAGCTTAGAGCGGACTAGCGGGGGGGCGGGCACAGATACGCAGTATTTT.

The chain combines TRBV6-5 with TRBJ2-1; TRBD1 agrees at 9 bases. The CDR3 loop spans 15 amino acids. V was pared by 2 bases and J by 9 bases, with 8 bases of the junction left unmatched. Germline loops: CDR1 MNHEY, CDR2 SVGAGI. CDR3 sequence reads: CASSYGDRVSSEQFF. In DNA form, the CDR3 reads TGTGCCAGCAGTTACGGGGACAGGGTATCCTCTGAGCAGTTCTTC.

The chain combines TRBV27 with TRBJ1-6, with 9 bases that match TRBD1. After removal of 6 bases from V and 10 bases from J, the junction contained 7 bases not matched to a gene. CDR1 and CDR2 from the germline V gene are MNHEY and SMNVEV (reference sequence). The CDR3 is 14 residues long. CDR3 sequence: CASSQQGAISPLHF. The CDR3 bases are TGTGCCAGCAGCCAACAGGGGGCAATCTCACCCCTCCACTTT.